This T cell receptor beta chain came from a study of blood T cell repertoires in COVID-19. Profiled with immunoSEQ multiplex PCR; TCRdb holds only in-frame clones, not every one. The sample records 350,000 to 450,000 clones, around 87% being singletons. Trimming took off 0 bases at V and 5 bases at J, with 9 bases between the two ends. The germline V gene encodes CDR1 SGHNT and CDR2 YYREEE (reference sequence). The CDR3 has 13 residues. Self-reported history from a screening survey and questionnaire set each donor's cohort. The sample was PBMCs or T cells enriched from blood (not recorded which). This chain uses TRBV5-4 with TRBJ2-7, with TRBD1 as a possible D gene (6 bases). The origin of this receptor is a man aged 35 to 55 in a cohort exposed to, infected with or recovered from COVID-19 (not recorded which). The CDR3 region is CASSLGRGDEQYF. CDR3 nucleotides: TGTGCCAGCAGCTTGGGCAGGGGCGACGAGCAGTACTTC. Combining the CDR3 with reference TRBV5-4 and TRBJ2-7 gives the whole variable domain ETGVTQSPTHLIKTRGQQVTLRCSSQSGHNTVSWYQQALGQGPQFIFQYYREEENGRGNFPPRFSGLQFPNYSSELNVNALELDDSALYLCASSLGRGDEQYFGPGTRLTVT.